Following are 20 T cell receptor beta chains from one sample sequenced in a study of shared clonotypes between healthy human individuals (dated by TCRdb to between 2020 and 2021). The library was obtained by the immunoSEQ multiplex PCR assay. TCRdb holds this immuneACCESS table with in-frame rearrangements only. Some clones are missing; in checked studies, unresolved V genes explain under half, and the rest has no known cause. In this sample the table shows 1,400,000 or so clones, around 98.5% of which occur a single time. The top ten clones comprise about 0.35% of the sample. Sequencing was carried out using naive CD4+ T cells sorted from blood. The meaning of the sample's cell subset or site label: CD45RA+ positively selected. These receptor sequences come from a man aged 25-40 years in good health.

The J gene is TRBJ2-7, the V gene TRBV19; D is perhaps TRBD1 (6 bases). CDR1 LNHDA and CDR2 SQIVND come from the germline V gene (reference sequence). With 5 bases removed from V and 6 bases from J, the gap between germline ends came to 17 bases. The CDR3 contains 14 residues. The DNA for the CDR3 is TGTGCCAGTAGTGAACAGACAGGACGTAGCGAGCAGTACTTC. This gives the protein CASSEQTGRSEQYF. Supplemented by reference TRBV19 and TRBJ2-7, the full variable domain reads DGGITQSPKYLFRKEGQNVTLSCEQNLNHDAMYWYRQDPGQGLRLIYYSQIVNDFQKGDIAEGYSVSREKKESFPLTVTSAQKNPTAFYLCASSEQTGRSEQYFGPGTRLTVT.

With respect to this clone: In the same sample, other DNA sequences code for this CDR3. The chain carries TRBV7-2 and TRBJ2-5, with D perhaps TRBD1 (5 bases). V lost 1 base to trimming and J lost 5 bases, with 11 bases between them. The germline V gene encodes CDR1 SGHTA and CDR2 FQGNSA. The CDR3 length is 14 residues. For the CDR3, the DNA is TGTGCCAGCAGCTTAGAGTGGGGCCGCGAGACCCAGTACTTC. Residues: CASSLEWGRETQYF.

V and J are TRBV5-6 and TRBJ1-5; weak D call: TRBD1 (5 bases). The V gene lost 4 bases and the J gene lost 7 bases, with 12 bases spanning the gap. Germline loops: CDR1 SGHDT, CDR2 YYEEEE. The CDR3 length is 13 residues. CDR3 sequence: CASSPRGAQPQHF. The CDR3 nucleotides are TGTGCCAGCAGCCCCCGAGGGGCGCAGCCCCAGCATTTT.

The V and J genes are TRBV7-3 and TRBJ2-7, with 10 bases fitting TRBD1. V lost 5 bases and J lost 3; bases outside the gene matches: 4. The CDR3 is made up of 14 amino acids. Germline V gene lookup returns CDR1 SGHTA and CDR2 FQGTGA. CDR3: CASSVGTGDYEQYF. CDR3 DNA: TGTGCCAGCAGCGTCGGGACAGGGGACTACGAGCAGTACTTC.

In regard to this clone: The same CDR3 also results from other DNA sequences found in this sample. The chain has TRBV14 and TRBJ2-7, with 9 bases identical to TRBD2. The junction had 1 base not matched to a gene; V was cut back by 3 bases and J by 1 base. This CDR3 has 14 residues. Germline loops: CDR1 SGHDN, CDR2 FVKESK. The CDR3 bases are TGTGCCAGCAGCCAGGGACTAGCTTCCTACGAGCAGTACTTC. Encoded protein: CASSQGLASYEQYF. Using reference TRBV14 and TRBJ2-7 for the parts outside the CDR3, the full variable domain is EAGVTQFPSHSVIEKGQTVTLRCDPISGHDNLYWYRRVMGKEIKFLLHFVKESKQDESGMPNNRFLAERTGGTYSTLKVQPAELEDSGVYFCASSQGLASYEQYFGPGTRLTVT.

The chain has TRBV19 and TRBJ2-1; D is unresolved. V lost 0 bases and J lost 1, with 16 bases in between. The germline gives CDR1 LNHDA, CDR2 SQIVND (reference sequence). This CDR3 is built from 18 residues. This CDR3 reads CASSIDALGFRSYNEQFF. The CDR3 coding sequence is TGTGCCAGTAGTATAGACGCACTCGGGTTCCGGTCCTACAATGAGCAGTTCTTC.

V usage is TRBV10-3 and J usage is TRBJ2-3; D tentatively fits TRBD1 or TRBD2 (6 bases each). V was shortened by 2 bases and J by 2 bases, with 23 bases between the two germline ends. There are 19 residues in the CDR3. Germline CDR1 reads ENHRY; CDR2 reads SYGVKD. The CDR3 reads CAISEHRDWPSEDTDTQYF. Here the CDR3 DNA reads TGTGCCATCAGTGAGCACAGGGATTGGCCTAGCGAAGACACAGATACGCAGTATTTT.

This chain links TRBV29-1 with TRBJ2-5; tentative D call: TRBD2 (6 bases). The germline V and J ends were trimmed by 0 bases and 5 bases, with 10 bases remaining between them. Per germline, CDR1 SQVTM and CDR2 ANQGSEA. CDR3 length: 13 residues. The chain's CDR3 is CSVEDPGVETQYF. The CDR3 DNA reads TGCAGCGTTGAAGATCCGGGGGTTGAGACCCAGTACTTC.

V and J are TRBV10-1 and TRBJ2-5; TRBD2 matches at 13 bases. The CDR3 extends over 16 amino acids. The ends lost 3 bases at V and 5 bases at J; junction bases unmatched: 6. CDR1 WNHNN and CDR2 SYGVQD come from the germline V gene (reference sequence). This chain's CDR3 is CASSDQGLAGSETQYF. DNA for the CDR3: TGCGCCAGCAGTGACCAGGGACTAGCGGGATCCGAGACCCAGTACTTC.

The chain uses TRBV29-1 and TRBJ2-1; D gene ambiguous. V lost 5 bases to trimming and J lost 8 bases, with 10 bases between them. CDR1 and CDR2 (germline): SQVTM, ANQGSEA. The CDR3 spans 11 residues. The CDR3 sequence is CSVWGIDEQFF. In nucleotides, the CDR3 is TGCAGCGTTTGGGGTATAGATGAGCAGTTCTTC.

The rearrangement links TRBV18 to TRBJ1-2; tentative D call: TRBD1 (6 bases). The CDR3 totals 15 residues. Trimming removed 3 bases from V and 5 bases from J, with 16 bases in between. Germline lookup yields CDR1 KGHSH and CDR2 LQKENI. In nucleotides, the CDR3 is TGTGCCAGCTCACCGACAGGTAGGGCGGAATATGGCTACACCTTC. Translating gives CASSPTGRAEYGYTF.

V usage is TRBV7-8 and J usage is TRBJ2-3; 9 bases fit TRBD2. Looked up from germline, CDR1 is SGHVS and CDR2 is FQNEAQ. This CDR3 spans 17 amino acids. Trimming took 1 base from V and 4 from J; bases not matched to a gene: 9. CDR3 in amino acids: CASSLEDSGRFPDTQYF. CDR3 nucleotides: TGTGCCAGCAGCTTAGAGGATAGCGGGAGATTCCCAGATACGCAGTATTTT.

V gene TRBV19 combines with J gene TRBJ2-1; D call uncertain. The ends were cut back, 1 base at V and 4 bases at J, with 8 bases in the middle. This CDR3 has 14 residues. Germline V gives CDR1 LNHDA, CDR2 SQIVND (reference sequence). The chain's CDR3 is CASSIALEYNEQFF. CDR3 nucleotides: TGTGCCAGTAGTATAGCCCTGGAATACAATGAGCAGTTCTTC.

Worth noting for this clone: Additional DNA sequences in this sample encode the identical CDR3. As DNA, the CDR3 is TGCGCCAGCAGCTTGGGGGGACAGAACACTGAAGCTTTCTTT. Amino acid sequence: CASSLGGQNTEAFF. The chain combines TRBV5-1 with TRBJ1-1; a weak D match, TRBD1 (6 bases). Germline V gene lookup returns CDR1 SGHRS and CDR2 YFSETQ. This CDR3 spans 14 amino acids. Trimming left V 0 bases short and J 1 base short, with 7 bases between.

This clone was seen just once. The chain employs TRBV5-4 and TRBJ2-7; D tentatively reads TRBD1 or TRBD2 (5 bases each). Trimming cost V 0 bases and J 3 bases, with 10 bases left between them. Germline V gives CDR1 SGHNT, CDR2 YYREEE (reference sequence). CDR3 size: 14 residues. The CDR3 sequence: CASSLGGTFYEQYF. As DNA, the CDR3 is TGTGCCAGCAGCTTGGGGGGGACCTTCTACGAGCAGTACTTC.

This chain links TRBV6-5 with TRBJ1-4, with D possibly TRBD1 on 5 matching bases. V lost 6 bases and J lost 8, with 13 bases in between. The CDR3 consists of 13 residues. Germline CDR1 and CDR2: MNHEY and SVGAGI. In nucleotides, the CDR3 is TGTGCCAGCAGGGGACTTTGGAACGAAAAACTGTTTTTT. Translation gives CASRGLWNEKLFF.

This sequence joins TRBV9 and TRBJ2-3; 9 bases match TRBD1. Trimming at V came to 4 bases and at J to 0 bases, leaving 15 bases not matched to a gene. Germline CDR1 reads SGDLS; CDR2 reads YYNGEE. The CDR3 covers 19 residues. The CDR3 spells CASSLELHKDRGSTDTQYF. The DNA of the CDR3 is TGTGCCAGCAGCCTCGAACTCCATAAGGACAGGGGAAGCACAGATACGCAGTATTTT.

V is TRBV6-5 and J is TRBJ2-7; 14 bases are a match to TRBD2. This CDR3 is 15 amino acids long. V was pared by 4 bases and J by 3 bases, with 2 bases of the junction left unmatched. The germline V gene has CDR1 MNHEY and CDR2 SVGAGI. The CDR3 DNA sequence: TGTGCCAGCAGTTTGGGACTAGCGGGGGACTACGAGCAGTACTTC. Amino acid sequence: CASSLGLAGDYEQYF.

The V gene is TRBV7-9, the J gene TRBJ2-5; possible D gene TRBD2, 5 bases. The CDR3 sequence is 16 residues long. Deletions cut 1 base from V and 3 bases from J, with 15 bases between. The germline V gene encodes CDR1 SEHNR and CDR2 FQNEAQ (reference sequence). The CDR3 DNA is TGTGCCAGCAGCTTAGTGAGGGCAACCTGGGAAGAGACCCAGTACTTC. Translated, it gives CASSLVRATWEETQYF.

This clone occurred once. The chain joins TRBV7-9 to TRBJ2-3; TRBD2 agrees at 9 bases. Germline V lookup: CDR1 SEHNR, CDR2 FQNEAQ (reference sequence). Unmatched junction bases numbered 4, after V lost 1 base and J lost 5 bases. The CDR3 is made up of 15 amino acids. This CDR3 reads CASSLGLAGRDTQYF. CDR3 in DNA: TGTGCCAGCAGCTTAGGGCTAGCGGGACGAGATACGCAGTATTTT.